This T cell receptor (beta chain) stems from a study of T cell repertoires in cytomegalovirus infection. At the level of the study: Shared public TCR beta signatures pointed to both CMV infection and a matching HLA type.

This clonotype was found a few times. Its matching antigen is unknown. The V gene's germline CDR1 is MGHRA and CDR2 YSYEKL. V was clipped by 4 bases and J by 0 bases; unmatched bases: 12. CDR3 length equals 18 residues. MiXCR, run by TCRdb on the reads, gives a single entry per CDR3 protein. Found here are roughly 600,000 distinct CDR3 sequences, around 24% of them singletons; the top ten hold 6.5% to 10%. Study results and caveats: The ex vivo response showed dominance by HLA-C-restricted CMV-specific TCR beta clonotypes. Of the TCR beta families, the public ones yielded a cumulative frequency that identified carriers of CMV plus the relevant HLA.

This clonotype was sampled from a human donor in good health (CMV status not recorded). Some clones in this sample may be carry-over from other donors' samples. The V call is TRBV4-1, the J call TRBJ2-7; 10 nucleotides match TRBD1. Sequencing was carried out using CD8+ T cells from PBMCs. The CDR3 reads CASSRTPSGTGVSYEQYF. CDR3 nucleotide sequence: TGCGCCAGCAGCCGCACCCCATCCGGGACAGGGGTCTCCTACGAGCAGTACTTC.